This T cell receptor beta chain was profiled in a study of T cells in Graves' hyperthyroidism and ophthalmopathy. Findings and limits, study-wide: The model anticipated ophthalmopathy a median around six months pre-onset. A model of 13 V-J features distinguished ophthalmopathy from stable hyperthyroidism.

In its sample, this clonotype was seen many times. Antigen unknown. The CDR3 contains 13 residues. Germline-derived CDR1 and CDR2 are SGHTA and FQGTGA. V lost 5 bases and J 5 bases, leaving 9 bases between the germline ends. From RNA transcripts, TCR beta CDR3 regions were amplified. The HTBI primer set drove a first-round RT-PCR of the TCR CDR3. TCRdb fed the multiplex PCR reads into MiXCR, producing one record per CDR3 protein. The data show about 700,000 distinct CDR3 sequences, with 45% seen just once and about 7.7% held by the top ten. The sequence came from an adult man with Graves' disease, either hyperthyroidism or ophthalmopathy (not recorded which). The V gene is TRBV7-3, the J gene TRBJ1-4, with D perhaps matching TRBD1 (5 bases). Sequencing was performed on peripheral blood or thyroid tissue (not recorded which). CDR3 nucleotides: TGTGCCAGCAGCCAAGGACACAATGAAAAACTGTTTTTT. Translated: CASSQGHNEKLFF.